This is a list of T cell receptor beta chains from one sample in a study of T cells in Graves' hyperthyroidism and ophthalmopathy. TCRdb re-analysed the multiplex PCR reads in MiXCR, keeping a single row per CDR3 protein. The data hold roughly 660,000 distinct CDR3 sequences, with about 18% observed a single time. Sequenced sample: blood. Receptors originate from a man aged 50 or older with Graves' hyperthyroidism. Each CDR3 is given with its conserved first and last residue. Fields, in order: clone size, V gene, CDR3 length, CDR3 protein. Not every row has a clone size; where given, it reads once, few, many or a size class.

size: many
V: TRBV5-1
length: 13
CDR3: CASRSTGNTEAFF

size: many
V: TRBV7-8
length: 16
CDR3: CASSLVSSGGGYEQYF

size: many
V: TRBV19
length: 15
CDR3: CASRTQSRTNEKLFF

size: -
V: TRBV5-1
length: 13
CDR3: CTSSPGLYNEQFF

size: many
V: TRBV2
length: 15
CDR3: CASSEGLAGKYEQYF

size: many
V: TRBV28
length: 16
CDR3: CASSLSGRGPAGELFF

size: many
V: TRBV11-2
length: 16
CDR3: CASSPDRDRDTGELFF

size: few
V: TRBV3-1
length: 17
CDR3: CASSRLRESWDSGAQYF

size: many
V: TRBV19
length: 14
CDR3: CASWTVDSNQPQHF

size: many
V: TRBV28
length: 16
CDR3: CASSFHLAELAYEQYF

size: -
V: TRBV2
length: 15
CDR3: CASSEDGSWGNEQFF

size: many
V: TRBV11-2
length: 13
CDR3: CASSLAGNYGYTF

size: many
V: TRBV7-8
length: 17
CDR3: CASSPGQGASRNTEAFF

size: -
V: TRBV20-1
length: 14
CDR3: CSARAGRRNYGYTF

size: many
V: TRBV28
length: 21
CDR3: CASSYLSTRLTEIPMNTEAFF

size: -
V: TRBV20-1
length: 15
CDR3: CSARVPGRGYNEQFF

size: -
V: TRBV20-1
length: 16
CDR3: CSARDYTSGQSGKLFF

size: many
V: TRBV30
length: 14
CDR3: CAWSGWRRRDEQFF

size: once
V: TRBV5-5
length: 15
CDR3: CASRSGVINTGELFF

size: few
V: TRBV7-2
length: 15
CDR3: CASSSRGFSSYEQYF

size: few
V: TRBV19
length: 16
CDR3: CASSIGNRGSADTQYF

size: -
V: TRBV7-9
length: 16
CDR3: CASSFSGGWDTGELFF

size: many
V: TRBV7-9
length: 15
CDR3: CASSPFSTGSDEAFF

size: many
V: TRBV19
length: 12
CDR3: CASSNQSGKQFF

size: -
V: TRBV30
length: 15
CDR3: CAWKGGQSNTGELFF

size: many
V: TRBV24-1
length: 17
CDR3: CATSDLTPRARDTEAFF

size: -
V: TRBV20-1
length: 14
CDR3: CSAWASGRGDTQYF

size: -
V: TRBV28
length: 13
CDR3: CASRGGNDGEPFF

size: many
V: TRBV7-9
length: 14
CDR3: CASSLTYSGNTIYF

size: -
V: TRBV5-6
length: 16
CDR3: CASSRYRPAGANVLTF

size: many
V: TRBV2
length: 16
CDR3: CASSRDRLNYVEKLFF

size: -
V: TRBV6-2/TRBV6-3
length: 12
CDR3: CASRETADTQYF

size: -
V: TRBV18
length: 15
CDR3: CASSLSGQMNTEAFF

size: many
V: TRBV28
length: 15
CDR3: CASSSTYAVKYEQYF

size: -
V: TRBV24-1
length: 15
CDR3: CATSDWSTGANVLSF

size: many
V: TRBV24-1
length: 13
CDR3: CATKTGGTDTQYF

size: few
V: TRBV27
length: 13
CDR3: CASSFGPRVEQYF

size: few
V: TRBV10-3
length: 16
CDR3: CAISEFPSGKYNEQFF

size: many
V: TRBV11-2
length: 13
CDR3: CASSLDLGTKLFF

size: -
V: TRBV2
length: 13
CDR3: CASRGGLDNEQFF

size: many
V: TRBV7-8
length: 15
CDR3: CASSLVEGAYYGYTF

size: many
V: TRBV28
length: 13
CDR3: CASSLISSTEAFF

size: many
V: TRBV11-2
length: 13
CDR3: CASRPISDNEQFF

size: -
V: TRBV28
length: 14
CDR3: CASSLGRVFYEQYF

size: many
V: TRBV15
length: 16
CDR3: CATSREGREKQETQYF

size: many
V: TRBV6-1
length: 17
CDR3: CASTRDLREGSYNEQFF

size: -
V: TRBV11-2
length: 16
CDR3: CASSPLSGHSYNEQFF

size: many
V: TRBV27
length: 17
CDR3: CASSLRDGRVVYNEQFF

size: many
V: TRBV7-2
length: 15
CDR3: CASSSGLISSYEQYF

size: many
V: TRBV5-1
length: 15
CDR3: CASSLNRAWATEAFF

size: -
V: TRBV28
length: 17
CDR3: CASSLPSGTGASYEQYF

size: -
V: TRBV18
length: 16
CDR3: CASSPYFRDGSYEQYF

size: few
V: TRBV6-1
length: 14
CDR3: CASSERGGVEKLFF

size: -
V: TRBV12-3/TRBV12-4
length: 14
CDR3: CASSFTGTRETQYF

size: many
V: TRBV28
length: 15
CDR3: CASSLAGGRRETQYF

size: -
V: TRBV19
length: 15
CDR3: CASSIGGTRHNEQFF

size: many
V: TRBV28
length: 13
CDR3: CASSEQGRGGYTF

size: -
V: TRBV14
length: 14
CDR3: CASSQVGLNYEQYF

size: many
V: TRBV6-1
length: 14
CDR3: CASSRSRGSYEQYF